Presented here are 24 T cell receptor beta chains from one specimen sequenced in a study of beta chain features in type 1 diabetes. Reverse transcription of all isolated RNA meant that expressed TCRB transcripts were sequenced. TCRdb keeps only in-frame clones here, not all; method: immunoSEQ multiplex PCR. The data contain under 900,000 clones, roughly a sixth of them singletons. The sequenced sample was naive CD4+ T cells from blood. The receptors shown here come from a woman under 30 in good health.

This chain uses TRBV4-3 with TRBJ1-2; TRBD1 matches 7 bases. CDR1 and CDR2 from the germline V gene are LGHNA and YSLEER. This CDR3 spans 16 amino acids. Trimming removed 2 bases from V and 5 bases from J; junction bases left unmatched: 11. Here the CDR3 DNA reads TGCGCCAGCAGCCAAAATGAACAGGGGTCGGGGTATGGCTACACCTTC. Residues: CASSQNEQGSGYGYTF.

The chain recombines TRBV27 with TRBJ1-1; D remains ambiguous. CDR3 length: 14 amino acids. The germline V gene has CDR1 MNHEY and CDR2 SMNVEV (reference sequence). The V end lost 2 bases, the J end lost 6 bases, and 13 bases lay between the germline ends. Here the CDR3 DNA reads TGTGCCAGCAGTTTACGTCAGTCCGTGTCTGAAGCTTTCTTT. The encoded protein is CASSLRQSVSEAFF.

The table lists this clone with a few counts. The chain has TRBV7-2 and TRBJ2-5, with D possibly TRBD1 on 6 matching bases. The V end lost 2 bases, the J end lost 2 bases, and 12 bases lay between the germline ends. Per the germline V gene, CDR1 is SGHTA and CDR2 is FQGNSA. The CDR3 spans 15 residues. CDR3 amino acids: CASSLWTAKQETQYF. The CDR3 coding sequence is TGTGCCAGCAGCTTATGGACAGCTAAACAAGAGACCCAGTACTTC.

The rearrangement uses TRBV2 and TRBJ2-1, with 10 bases identical to TRBD2. CDR3 length equals 15 residues. Per germline, CDR1 SNHLY and CDR2 FYNNEI. Trimming cost V 5 bases and J 4 bases; bases outside gene matches: 5. The CDR3 loop reads CASSWTSGLYNEQFF. CDR3 nucleotides: TGTGCCAGCAGTTGGACTAGCGGACTATACAATGAGCAGTTCTTC.

This chain connects TRBV4-2 to TRBJ2-1; D unresolved. Germline V lookup: CDR1 LGHNA, CDR2 YNFKEQ. This CDR3 has 15 residues. Between the trimmed V and J ends, which lost 5 bases and 4 bases, there was a span of 15 bases. The CDR3, as DNA: TGTGCCAGCAGCTTGTCGGCGGATACTTACAATGAGCAGTTCTTC. Protein sequence: CASSLSADTYNEQFF.

This sequence joins TRBV7-6 and TRBJ2-5; no reliable D call. Per germline, CDR1 SGHVS and CDR2 FNYEAQ. This CDR3 comprises 14 residues. V shed 0 bases and J shed 3 bases, with 8 bases lying between them. CDR3: CASSLAWVEETQYF. CDR3 DNA sequence: TGTGCCAGCAGCTTAGCCTGGGTGGAAGAGACCCAGTACTTC.

This clone was counted once. Different DNA sequences within this sample yield the same CDR3. The chain couples TRBV6-1 to TRBJ2-1; D is perhaps TRBD1 or TRBD2 (5 bases each). In germline, CDR1 is MNHNS, CDR2 SASEGT. The CDR3 is made up of 15 amino acids. V lost 2 bases and J 0 bases, leaving 8 bases between the germline ends. The CDR3 region is CASSEPGSSYNEQFF. Here the CDR3 DNA reads TGTGCCAGCAGTGAACCAGGGAGCTCCTACAATGAGCAGTTCTTC.

The rearrangement links TRBV10-3 to TRBJ2-2, with TRBD1 matching 11 bases. The CDR3 loop spans 16 amino acids. Germline V gene data show CDR1 as ENHRY and CDR2 as SYGVKD. After removal of 10 bases from V and 3 bases from J, the junction contained 10 bases not matched to a gene. CDR3 sequence: CATWTGGGVDTGELFF. The CDR3 DNA reads as TGTGCCACTTGGACAGGGGGCGGAGTGGACACCGGGGAGCTGTTTTTT.

This chain uses TRBV28 with TRBJ2-7, with D tentatively TRBD1 or TRBD2 (6 bases each). Looked up from germline, CDR1 is MDHEN and CDR2 is SYDVKM. CDR3 length equals 13 residues. Trimming stripped 6 bases from V and 4 bases from J, with 13 bases between. Written as DNA, the CDR3 is TGTGCCAGCAGCTGGGGGGCGACTTACGAGCAGTACTTC. Its translation is CASSWGATYEQYF.

This clone was picked up a small number of times. The chain is built from TRBV9 and TRBJ1-4, with 9 positions matching TRBD1. CDR3 size: 16 residues. CDR1 is SGDLS and CDR2 is YYNGEE in the germline V gene. With V trimmed by 3 bases and J by 5 bases, 8 bases remained unmatched. In DNA form, the CDR3 reads TGTGCCAGCAGCGAAGGTCCGGGGACAGGGAATGAAAAACTGTTTTTT. Translating gives CASSEGPGTGNEKLFF.

V usage is TRBV28 and J usage is TRBJ2-3; TRBD2 matches 9 bases. Germline assignment: CDR1 MDHEN and CDR2 SYDVKM. J lost 1 base, V lost 3 bases, and 5 bases had no gene match. CDR3 size: 16 residues. The CDR3 region is CASSLNIAGGTDTQYF. The CDR3 DNA reads TGTGCCAGCAGTTTGAATATAGCGGGGGGCACAGATACGCAGTATTTT.

The chain combines TRBV16 with TRBJ2-5; D not resolved. Germline assignment: CDR1 KGHSY and CDR2 FQNENV. This CDR3 has 17 residues. Deletions cut 4 bases from V and 1 base from J, with 19 bases between. CDR3 sequence: CASSPNPPAVPQETQYF. CDR3 DNA sequence: TGTGCCAGCAGCCCCAATCCCCCGGCTGTCCCCCAAGAGACCCAGTACTTC.

CDR3 sequence: CASSYPVANTGELFF. As DNA, the CDR3 is TGTGCCAGCAGTTACCCCGTAGCGAACACCGGGGAGCTGTTTTTT. The gene calls are TRBV6-6 and TRBJ2-2; no reliable D call. This CDR3 is built from 15 residues. Germline CDR1 MNHNY, CDR2 SVGAGI (reference sequence). V was cut by 2 bases and J by 0 bases, with 7 bases left in between.

This chain links TRBV28 with TRBJ2-7; D unresolved. The germline V gene encodes CDR1 MDHEN and CDR2 SYDVKM. V was cut by 2 bases and J by 4 bases, with 9 bases left in between. The CDR3 is 13 amino acids. CDR3 sequence: CASSLGVQYEQYF. CDR3 in DNA: TGTGCCAGCAGTTTAGGAGTACAATACGAGCAGTACTTC.

This clone has more than one count but fewer than ten. The chain joins TRBV7-9 to TRBJ2-2, with 8 bases lining up with TRBD1. V lost 6 bases to trimming and J lost 7 bases; unmatched junction nucleotides: 10. CDR3 length: 15 residues. Per the germline V gene, CDR1 is SEHNR and CDR2 is FQNEAQ (reference sequence). The CDR3 protein is CASSNFDRGRGELFF. For the CDR3, the DNA is TGTGCCAGCAGTAACTTCGACAGGGGACGCGGGGAGCTGTTTTTT.

The chain is built from TRBV6-1 and TRBJ1-5; D may be TRBD1 (6 bases). V lost 4 bases to trimming and J lost 0 bases, with 13 bases between them. The CDR3 totals 16 residues. Germline V gives CDR1 MNHNS, CDR2 SASEGT. For the CDR3, the DNA is TGTGCCAGCAGTGGCGGACAGCCTTATAGCAATCAGCCCCAGCATTTT. Its translation: CASSGGQPYSNQPQHF.

This clone was seen more than once but under ten times. The chain couples TRBV29-1 to TRBJ2-5; weak D call: TRBD1 (7 bases). The end of the DNA is better explained by TRBJ2-7, so the J call may be wrong. The CDR3 length is 16 residues. Germline assignment: CDR1 SQVTM and CDR2 ANQGSEA. CDR3 loop: CSVDSPQGGFGSEQYF. The CDR3 DNA follows: TGCAGCGTTGATTCCCCCCAGGGGGGTTTCGGGAGCGAGCAGTACTTC.

J is TRBJ2-1 and V is TRBV4-3; TRBD1 or TRBD2 may be the D gene (5 bases each). The CDR3 has 17 residues. CDR1 LGHNA and CDR2 YSLEER come from the germline V gene. Trimming shortened V by 1 base and J by 7 bases, and 20 bases separated the two germline ends. The CDR3 sequence: CASSQAMEVRGRNEQFF. CDR3 sequence (DNA): TGCGCCAGCAGCCAAGCAATGGAGGTGAGGGGACGGAATGAGCAGTTCTTC.

The rearrangement joins TRBV1 to TRBJ2-7; TRBD2, the D gene given by the table, was not confirmed from the DNA. TRBV1 counts as a pseudogene. The CDR3 extends over 12 amino acids. The CDR3 coding sequence is TGCACCAGCACAATCGGACTCTACGAGCAGTACTTC. Its protein product is CTSTIGLYEQYF.

V gene TRBV5-5 combines with J gene TRBJ2-3; possibly TRBD1 for D (6 bases). This CDR3 has 17 residues. Trimming pared 4 bases from V and 2 bases from J, leaving 20 bases between. The germline V gene encodes CDR1 SGHKS and CDR2 YYEKEE (reference sequence). CDR3 sequence: CASSKQGLLGNTDTQYF. The CDR3 region has the DNA TGTGCCAGCAGCAAACAGGGCCTTCTGGGGAACACAGATACGCAGTATTTT.

Only a few counts were recorded for this clone. V and J are TRBV27 and TRBJ2-7, with 11 bases lining up with TRBD1. The CDR3 contains 14 residues. Germline CDR1 is MNHEY and CDR2 is SMNVEV (reference sequence). V shed 5 bases, J shed 4 bases, and the junction held 4 bases outside the gene matches. CDR3 in amino acids: CASSQGTGGYEQYF. The CDR3 DNA follows: TGTGCCAGCAGTCAAGGGACAGGGGGTTACGAGCAGTACTTC.

This clone was found a few times. The chain links TRBV28 to TRBJ2-3; the match to TRBD2 covers 8 bases. Germline V lookup: CDR1 MDHEN, CDR2 SYDVKM. J lost 4 bases, V lost 3 bases, and 18 bases had no gene match. There are 19 residues in the CDR3. CDR3 loop: CASSFPRGIGTRFADTQYF. For the CDR3, the DNA is TGTGCCAGCAGTTTCCCTCGAGGGATCGGGACTAGGTTCGCAGATACGCAGTATTTT.

The rearrangement joins TRBV15 to TRBJ2-7, with unresolved D. The V end lost 0 bases, the J end lost 5 bases, and 8 bases lay between the germline ends. The CDR3 loop spans 13 amino acids. The V gene's germline CDR1 is LNHNV and CDR2 YYDKDF (reference sequence). CDR3 residues: CATSRDSINEQYF. The DNA of the CDR3 is TGTGCCACCAGCAGAGATTCGATAAACGAGCAGTACTTC.

This clone was detected a few times. CDR3 amino acids: CSVEPSPQETQYF. In nucleotides, the CDR3 is TGCAGCGTTGAGCCGTCTCCCCAAGAGACCCAGTACTTC. J is TRBJ2-5 and V is TRBV29-1; D uncertain. Germline values: CDR1 SQVTM, CDR2 ANQGSEA. Between the trimmed V and J ends, which lost 3 bases and 1 base, there was a span of 9 bases. The CDR3 totals 13 residues.